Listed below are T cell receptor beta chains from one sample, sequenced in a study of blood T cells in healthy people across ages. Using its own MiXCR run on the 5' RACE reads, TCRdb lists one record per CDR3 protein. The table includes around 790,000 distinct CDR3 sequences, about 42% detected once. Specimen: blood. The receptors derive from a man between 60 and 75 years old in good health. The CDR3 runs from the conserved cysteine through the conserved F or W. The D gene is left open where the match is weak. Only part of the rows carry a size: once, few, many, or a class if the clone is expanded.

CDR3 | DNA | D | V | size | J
CASTDPGTEDQTQYF | TGCGCCAGCACAGACCCCGGGACAGAAGATCAGACCCAGTACTTC | TRBD1 | TRBV5-1 | few | TRBJ2-5
CASSPPMGQAKNIQYF | TGTGCCAGCAGCCCCCCAATGGGTCAAGCCAAAAACATTCAGTACTTC | - | TRBV11-2 | - | TRBJ2-4
CASGRGRGTEAFF | TGTGCCAGCGGCAGGGGAAGAGGGACTGAAGCTTTCTTT | - | TRBV6-5 | - | TRBJ1-1
CASSGGFGGGQETQYF | TGCGCCAGCAGCGGAGGTTTTGGCGGGGGACAAGAGACCCAGTACTTC | TRBD2 | TRBV5-1 | few | TRBJ2-5
CASSYRGFETQYF | TGTGCCAGCAGTTACCGCGGTTTTGAGACCCAGTACTTC | - | TRBV6-6 | many | TRBJ2-5
CASSVGPLSGIRQETQYF | TGTGCCAGCAGCGTAGGCCCACTCTCAGGGATTCGCCAAGAGACCCAGTACTTC | - | TRBV9 | few | TRBJ2-5
CASSTGQGLGGYTF | TGTGCCAGCAGTACGGGACAGGGCCTGGGAGGCTACACCTTC | TRBD1 | TRBV12-3/TRBV12-4 | - | TRBJ1-2
CASSYSPGSKADTQYF | TGTGCCAGCAGTTACTCGCCAGGGTCAAAAGCGGATACGCAGTATTTT | - | TRBV6-2/TRBV6-3 | - | TRBJ2-3
CSADSHGAGFYEQYF | TGCAGTGCCGACTCTCATGGGGCGGGTTTCTACGAGCAGTACTTC | - | TRBV20-1 | few | TRBJ2-7
CASRRTSGGAYEQYF | TGTGCCAGCAGACGCACTAGCGGGGGGGCATACGAGCAGTACTTC | TRBD2 | TRBV12-3/TRBV12-4 | - | TRBJ2-7
CASSLATVPSQGHTF | TGCGCCAGCAGCTTGGCGACAGTCCCCTCGCAGGGCCACACCTTC | - | TRBV5-1 | - | TRBJ1-2
CASRKGQGEGEAFF | TGTGCCAGCAGAAAGGGACAGGGGGAGGGTGAAGCTTTCTTT | TRBD1 | TRBV5-4 | - | TRBJ1-1
CASSRQSSNTEAFF | TGTGCCAGCTCGCGCCAGAGTTCGAACACTGAAGCTTTCTTT | - | TRBV18 | - | TRBJ1-1
CASSQGGGFNEKLFF | TGCGCCAGCAGCCAGGGCGGAGGGTTCAATGAAAAACTGTTTTTT | - | TRBV4-3 | - | TRBJ1-4
CASSFVAGVADTQYF | TGTGCCAGCAGTTTCGTGGCGGGGGTTGCAGATACGCAGTATTTT | TRBD2 | TRBV28 | - | TRBJ2-3
CSVEEGGGETQYF | TGCAGCGTTGAGGAAGGGGGGGGGGAGACCCAGTACTTC | - | TRBV29-1 | - | TRBJ2-5
CASTPGLNSYGQYF | TGTGCCAGCACCCCTGGGTTAAACTCCTACGGGCAGTACTTC | - | TRBV6-2/TRBV6-3 | - | TRBJ2-7
CASGLAGRGDTQYF | TGTGCCAGTGGACTAGCGGGGAGGGGAGATACGCAGTATTTT | TRBD2 | TRBV7-2 | - | TRBJ2-3
CASRLDRSSYEQYF | TGTGCCAGCAGGCTAGACAGGAGTTCCTACGAGCAGTACTTC | - | TRBV12-3/TRBV12-4 | - | TRBJ2-7
CSASSGTYERYF | TGCAGTGCCTCTAGCGGGACCTACGAGCGGTACTTC | TRBD2 | TRBV20-1 | - | TRBJ2-7
CASCSGGGAVNEQFF | TGCGCCAGCTGCTCGGGCGGGGGGGCAGTCAATGAGCAGTTCTTC | TRBD2 | TRBV5-1 | - | TRBJ2-1
CSVKAARNTEAFF | TGCAGCGTTAAGGCGGCGAGGAACACTGAAGCTTTCTTT | - | TRBV29-1 | - | TRBJ1-1
CASRPGPGPYEQYF | TGCGCCAGCAGACCGGGACCTGGCCCCTACGAGCAGTACTTC | - | TRBV10-2 | few | TRBJ2-7
CASRPGQINGELFF | TGTGCCAGCAGGCCCGGACAGATTAACGGGGAGCTGTTTTTT | - | TRBV28 | - | TRBJ2-2
CASSVGNLGEQYF | TGTGCCAGCAGCGTAGGCAACCTTGGCGAGCAGTACTTC | - | TRBV7-8 | - | TRBJ2-7
CASSFQGYTGELFF | TGTGCCAGCAGTTTCCAGGGTTACACCGGGGAGCTGTTTTTT | - | TRBV12-3/TRBV12-4 | few | TRBJ2-2
CASSQGLAASAGYF | TGTGCCAGCAGCCAGGGACTAGCGGCCTCCGCGGGGTACTTC | TRBD2 | TRBV7-9 | - | TRBJ2-7
CAWKGGGETQYF | TGTGCCTGGAAAGGGGGAGGGGAGACCCAGTACTTC | - | TRBV30 | - | TRBJ2-5
CASSQEAYGDTQYF | TGTGCCAGCAGCCAAGAAGCGTACGGCGATACGCAGTATTTT | - | TRBV14 | - | TRBJ2-3
CASQKRNTEAFF | TGTGCCAGTCAGAAGAGGAACACTGAAGCTTTCTTT | - | TRBV12-3/TRBV12-4 | few | TRBJ1-1
CASSPWTGNTDTQYF | TGTGCCAGCAGTCCATGGACAGGTAACACAGATACGCAGTATTTT | TRBD1 | TRBV12-3/TRBV12-4 | - | TRBJ2-3
CASSLVGSGELFF | TGTGCCAGCAGCTTGGTTGGTTCCGGGGAGCTGTTTTTT | - | TRBV5-5 | few | TRBJ2-2
CAIRGGDETQYF | TGTGCCATCAGGGGGGGCGATGAGACCCAGTACTTC | - | TRBV10-3 | many | TRBJ2-5
CATRRQPLENIQYF | TGTGCCACCCGGAGACAGCCCTTGGAAAACATTCAGTACTTC | - | TRBV28 | - | TRBJ2-4
CASSLRQGTPYEQYF | TGTGCCAGCAGCTTAAGGCAGGGGACACCCTACGAGCAGTACTTC | - | TRBV7-3 | - | TRBJ2-7
CASSITGAGYTF | TGCGCCAGCAGCATCACAGGGGCCGGCTACACCTTC | TRBD1 | TRBV5-1 | - | TRBJ1-2
CASSQDSLSYEQYF | TGCGCCAGCAGCCAAGATAGTTTATCCTACGAGCAGTACTTC | - | TRBV4-3 | many | TRBJ2-7
CSARMDDYEQYF | TGCAGTGCTAGAATGGATGACTACGAGCAGTACTTC | - | TRBV20-1 | - | TRBJ2-7
CASSWLQGNEQFF | TGCGCCAGCAGCTGGCTCCAGGGCAATGAGCAGTTCTTC | - | TRBV5-1 | - | TRBJ2-1
CATSDSTSRDEQFF | TGTGCCACCAGTGATAGTACTAGCAGAGATGAGCAGTTCTTC | - | TRBV24-1 | few | TRBJ2-1